The 9 T cell receptor beta chains listed next were all sequenced from one sample in a study of control samples from healthy donors and cancer patients. Clones were sequenced by immunoSEQ multiplex PCR, and TCRdb holds only the in-frame ones, with some missing. Found here are around 120,000 clones, around nine tenths of them singletons; the top ten hold around 8.7%. Sample: blood. All receptors derive from a man aged 40-49 years in good health.

The sample holds one count of this clone. The chain couples TRBV7-2 to TRBJ1-6; 11 bases fit TRBD1. The CDR3 totals 19 residues. J was trimmed by 4 bases and V by 0 bases; bases with no gene match: 8. Germline CDR1 is SGHTA and CDR2 is FQGNSA. CDR3 in amino acids: CASSLAEGQGALYNSPLHF. DNA of the CDR3: TGTGCCAGCAGCTTAGCGGAAGGACAGGGGGCCTTATATAATTCACCCCTCCACTTT.

The sample holds one count of this clone. This chain uses TRBV4-3 with TRBJ2-2, with 8 bases lining up with TRBD1. From germline, CDR1 is LGHNA and CDR2 YSLEER. Trimming cost V 4 bases and J 5 bases; bases outside gene matches: 6. The CDR3 spans 15 residues. The CDR3 spells CASSLDRGWTGELFF. The CDR3 bases are TGCGCCAGCAGCCTAGACAGGGGTTGGACCGGGGAGCTGTTTTTT.

The rearrangement joins TRBV11-1 to TRBJ1-3; TRBD1 might be the D (5 bases). The V and J ends lost 3 bases and 0 bases respectively, with 12 bases between them. In germline, CDR1 is SGHAT, CDR2 FQDESV (reference sequence). The CDR3 runs 16 residues. CDR3 loop: CASSFGTESSGNTIYF. CDR3 sequence (DNA): TGTGCCAGCAGCTTCGGGACGGAGAGCTCTGGAAACACCATATATTTT.

This chain links TRBV4-3 with TRBJ2-1, with D perhaps matching TRBD2 (6 bases). V shed 0 bases and J shed 7 bases, with 16 bases lying between them. The CDR3 is 16 residues long. Looked up from germline, CDR1 is LGHNA and CDR2 is YSLEER. In DNA, the CDR3 is TGCGCCAGCAGCCAAGATTGGGGGGAATCGGTAAATGAGCAGTTCTTC. Amino acid sequence: CASSQDWGESVNEQFF.

The chain combines TRBV4-1 with TRBJ1-5; perhaps TRBD1 as D (5 bases). Germline V gives CDR1 MGHRA, CDR2 YSYEKL. V lost 1 base, J lost 0 bases, and 13 bases lay in between. The CDR3 extends over 17 amino acids. CDR3 loop: CASSQGGQGPSNQPQHF. The CDR3 DNA reads TGCGCCAGCAGCCAAGGTGGCCAGGGTCCTAGCAATCAGCCCCAGCATTTT.

The chain joins TRBV5-1 to TRBJ2-3; D unclear. This CDR3 has 14 residues. Trimming shortened V by 5 bases and J by 1 base, and 11 bases separated the two germline ends. Germline V gene sequence: CDR1 SGHRS, CDR2 YFSETQ. In DNA form, the CDR3 reads TGCGCCAGCAGGACTGCAGGTCGCACAGATACGCAGTATTTT. Amino acid sequence: CASRTAGRTDTQYF.

The chain carries TRBV19 and TRBJ2-1; 11 nucleotides align to TRBD2. The germline V gene has CDR1 LNHDA and CDR2 SQIVND (reference sequence). After removal of 4 bases from V and 4 bases from J, the junction contained 6 bases not matched to a gene. CDR3 length: 16 residues. CDR3 in amino acids: CASSTQLAGAYNEQFF. The CDR3 DNA reads TGTGCCAGTAGTACACAACTAGCGGGGGCGTACAATGAGCAGTTCTTC.

The chain couples TRBV9 to TRBJ1-4; tentatively, D is TRBD1 (5 bases). Trimming took off 4 bases at V and 3 bases at J, with 10 bases between the two ends. In germline, CDR1 is SGDLS, CDR2 YYNGEE. The CDR3 runs 14 residues. CDR3 region: CASSPWGSNEKLFF. In nucleotides, the CDR3 is TGTGCCAGCAGCCCCTGGGGGTCTAATGAAAAACTGTTTTTT.

The V gene is TRBV6-2 or TRBV6-3, the J gene TRBJ1-1; maybe TRBD1 (5 bases). Deletions cut 1 base from V and 3 bases from J, with 15 bases between. Germline CDR1 and CDR2: MNHEY and SVGEGT. The CDR3 runs 16 residues. The CDR3 region is CASSYFTGSRDTEAFF. DNA of the CDR3: TGTGCCAGCAGTTACTTTACAGGCTCGAGGGACACTGAAGCTTTCTTT.